The 9 T cell receptor beta chains reported below all come from one sample, sequenced in a study of shared clonotypes between healthy human individuals. TCRdb keeps only in-frame clones here, not all; method: immunoSEQ multiplex PCR. The sample lists around 2.1 million clones; about 93% were seen once. Only CD45RO-negative cells positively selected for CCR7 counted as naive CD8 cells, so terminally differentiated effector memory CD45RA+ cells were excluded. Sequenced sample: naive CD8+ T cells from PBMCs. Receptors originate from a young man in good health. Some clones in this sample may be carry-over from other donors' samples.

The chain couples TRBV6-1 to TRBJ1-1, with 7 bases that match TRBD1. CDR3 length: 13 residues. Germline V CDR1 and CDR2: MNHNS, SASEGT. Trimming removed 6 bases from V and 11 bases from J; junction bases left unmatched: 12. The DNA of the CDR3 is TGTGCCAGCAGGGCGACAGGGTTAGGTGGGGCTTTCTTT. Translating gives CASRATGLGGAFF.

Of note for this clone: One end of the junction varies from germline; a read error may be responsible. The chain combines TRBV29-1 with TRBJ2-7; 10 nucleotides match TRBD2. Germline-derived CDR1 and CDR2 are SQVTM and ANQGSEA. This CDR3 is 11 amino acids long. DNA of the CDR3: TGCAGCGTTCGTGAGACTAGCGGGCTACTTTTC. Amino acids: CSVRETSGLLF.

The rearrangement uses TRBV5-4 and TRBJ1-2; D gene unclear. The V end lost 4 bases, the J end lost 8 bases, and 18 bases lay between the germline ends. Germline loops: CDR1 SGHNT, CDR2 YYREEE (reference sequence). The CDR3 is 14 amino acids. The CDR3 DNA sequence: TGTGCCAGCAGCCCCTGGACGGAGGCCGGGGGCTACACCTTC. Translation: CASSPWTEAGGYTF.

This clone was recorded only once. The chain recombines TRBV7-9 with TRBJ2-5, with 7 bases matching TRBD1. This CDR3 comprises 14 residues. In germline, CDR1 is SEHNR, CDR2 FQNEAQ (reference sequence). V shed 5 bases and J 4 bases; nucleotides not matched to a gene: 7. The CDR3 nucleotides read TGTGCCAGCAGCACCACAGGGGCAGGAGAGACCCAGTACTTC. It codes for CASSTTGAGETQYF.

This chain connects TRBV27 to TRBJ1-2; D call uncertain. The germline CDR1 and CDR2 sequences are MNHEY and SMNVEV (reference sequence). CDR3 length: 15 amino acids. V dropped 3 bases and J dropped 6 bases, with 17 bases sitting between them. The CDR3 reads CASSFGGRSLDGYTF. As DNA, the CDR3 is TGTGCCAGCAGTTTTGGCGGCAGATCATTAGATGGCTACACCTTC.

This chain links TRBV29-1 with TRBJ1-3; no definite D call. Trimming left V 6 bases short and J 0 bases short, with 9 bases between. The CDR3 contains 13 residues. Germline V gene data show CDR1 as SQVTM and CDR2 as ANQGSEA. CDR3 loop: CSVATGSGNTIYF. The CDR3 DNA sequence: TGCAGCGTAGCCACGGGCTCTGGAAACACCATATATTTT.

The J gene is TRBJ2-2, the V gene TRBV7-9, with D tentatively TRBD2 (5 bases). Germline values: CDR1 SEHNR, CDR2 FQNEAQ (reference sequence). The CDR3 totals 16 residues. V gave up 5 bases and J gave up 3 bases, with 16 bases separating them. CDR3 residues: CASSLHSGIYTGELFF. CDR3 bases: TGTGCCAGCAGCCTCCACTCCGGGATCTACACCGGGGAGCTGTTTTTT. Complete variable domain (other parts from reference TRBV7-9 and TRBJ2-2): DTGVSQNPRHKITKRGQNVTFRCDPISEHNRLYWYRQTLGQGPEFLTYFQNEAQLEKSRLLSDRFSAERPKGSFSTLEIQRTEQGDSAMYLCASSLHSGIYTGELFFGEGSRLTVL.

This clone came up a few times. The genes are TRBV9 and TRBJ2-7; 8 bases match TRBD2. V lost 0 bases to trimming and J lost 4 bases; unmatched junction nucleotides: 3. Germline CDR1 SGDLS, CDR2 YYNGEE. The CDR3 runs 14 residues. CDR3 sequence (DNA): TGTGCCAGCAGCGTAGCGGGACTAGGATACGAGCAGTACTTC. It codes for CASSVAGLGYEQYF.

V is TRBV11-2 and J is TRBJ2-5; the D is unclear. V was trimmed by 1 base and J by 1 base, leaving 13 bases between them. The germline V gene has CDR1 SGHAT and CDR2 FQNNGV. CDR3 length equals 16 residues. This CDR3 reads CASSLVGRAVQETQYF. CDR3 nucleotide sequence: TGTGCCAGCAGCTTAGTCGGTAGGGCTGTCCAAGAGACCCAGTACTTC.